This entry lists 19 T cell receptor beta chains sequenced from one sample in a study of vaccination and CD4 T cells after COVID-19. No antigens are known for them. Sequencing of DNA taken from cultured CD4+ T cells relied on the Oncomine TCR Beta short-read assay. MiXCR was run by TCRdb on the PCR reads, yielding one entry per CDR3 protein. The repertoire holds about 6,500 distinct CDR3 sequences, more than 15% seen once, with under 25% in the top ten. Treatment: approximately nine-day PBMC culture with coronavirus spike peptide pools or control peptides (ViraFEST assay). What was sequenced was CD4+ T cells from blood, cultured in vitro. All receptors come from a human donor who had recovered from COVID-19.

This sequence joins TRBV5-4 and TRBJ2-5, with D perhaps matching TRBD1 (6 bases). Germline CDR1 reads SGHNT; CDR2 reads YYREEE (reference sequence). The CDR3 runs 16 residues. The ends were cut back, 0 bases at V and 2 bases at J, with 14 bases in the middle. CDR3 region: CASSLGQGPAQETQYF. CDR3 DNA: TGTGCCAGCAGCTTGGGGCAGGGGCCCGCACAAGAGACCCAGTACTTC.

The table lists this clonotype with a few counts. The gene calls are TRBV2 and TRBJ2-5; D is possibly TRBD1 (6 bases). Trimming left V 6 bases short and J 2 bases short, with 13 bases between. The CDR3 is 14 residues long. Germline CDR1 reads SNHLY; CDR2 reads FYNNEI. CDR3 nucleotides: TGTGCCAGCAGAGTCCGGGACACTCAAGAGACCCAGTACTTC. Its translation is CASRVRDTQETQYF.

This clonotype was seen a single time. The conserved final phenylalanine or tryptophan is absent from the CDR3, which likely points to a read error. V and J are TRBV20-1 and TRBJ2-1, with a weak D call TRBD2 (7 bases). The V gene lost 6 bases and the J gene lost 6 bases, with 18 bases spanning the gap. The germline CDR1 and CDR2 sequences are DFQATT and SNEGSKA (reference sequence). The CDR3 covers 14 residues. This chain's CDR3 is CSAFEGGGLNEQFL. CDR3 DNA sequence: TGCAGTGCCTTTGAGGGGGGGGGCCTCAATGAGCAGTTCCTC.

The J gene is TRBJ2-7, the V gene TRBV19; 7 bases agree with TRBD1. The CDR3 runs 14 residues. Germline CDR1 LNHDA, CDR2 SQIVND (reference sequence). J gave up 1 base and V 7 bases, and 7 bases lay outside the gene matches. The CDR3 spells CASKVRDSSYEQYF. CDR3 bases: TGTGCCAGTAAAGTCCGGGACAGTTCCTACGAGCAGTACTTC.

V is TRBV19 and J is TRBJ1-2; perhaps TRBD1 as D (5 bases). Trimming removed 2 bases from V and 7 bases from J, with 11 bases in between. Germline CDR1 LNHDA, CDR2 SQIVND (reference sequence). The length of the CDR3 is 13 residues. CDR3 protein: CASSIREGLGYTF. CDR3 nucleotide sequence: TGTGCCAGTAGTATACGTGAGGGGCTTGGCTACACCTTC.

In its sample, this clonotype was seen a few times. V is TRBV7-8 and J is TRBJ1-2; 9 nucleotides agree with TRBD1. The CDR3 length is 18 residues. Germline assignment: CDR1 SGHVS and CDR2 FQNEAQ. Trimming removed 2 bases from V and 4 bases from J; junction bases left unmatched: 14. As DNA, the CDR3 is TGTGCCAGCAGCTTACCGGGACAGGGTCTAGCAGCACCCTATGGCTACACCTTC. Amino acid sequence: CASSLPGQGLAAPYGYTF.

The genes are TRBV5-1 and TRBJ2-7; D possibly matches TRBD1 or TRBD2 (5 bases each). CDR1 is SGHRS and CDR2 is YFSETQ in the germline V gene. The CDR3 has 15 amino acids. Trimming removed 4 bases from V and 2 bases from J, with 16 bases in between. The CDR3 DNA is TGCGCCAGCAGCCCCGGGGCAGCCCCGACCTACGAGCAGTACTTC. It yields the protein CASSPGAAPTYEQYF. Complete variable domain (other parts from reference TRBV5-1 and TRBJ2-7): KAGVTQTPRYLIKTRGQQVTLSCSPISGHRSVSWYQQTPGQGLQFLFEYFSETQRNKGNFPGRFSGRQFSNSRSEMNVSTLELGDSALYLCASSPGAAPTYEQYFGPGTRLTVT.

This clonotype has only a few counts. This rearrangement joins TRBV19 to TRBJ2-5; D is uncertain. The V end lost 2 bases, the J end lost 2 bases, and 3 bases lay between the germline ends. The length of the CDR3 is 12 residues. Germline CDR1 and CDR2: LNHDA and SQIVND (reference sequence). CDR3 sequence (DNA): TGTGCCAGTAGTATACGGCAAGAGACCCAGTACTTC. This gives the protein CASSIRQETQYF.

The chain employs TRBV11-2 and TRBJ2-1; D perhaps matches TRBD1 (6 bases). This CDR3 contains 17 residues. The V gene's germline CDR1 is SGHAT and CDR2 FQNNGV. With 3 bases removed from V and 5 bases from J, the gap between germline ends came to 20 bases. The CDR3 DNA sequence: TGTGCCAGCAGCTTGGATAGGGGGTCCCGGAGCCACAATGAGCAGTTCTTC. As protein: CASSLDRGSRSHNEQFF.

This clonotype is termed medium-sized. V gene TRBV19 combines with J gene TRBJ1-5; D unclear. The CDR3 is made up of 15 amino acids. CDR1 and CDR2 (germline): LNHDA, SQIVND (reference sequence). V lost 5 bases, J lost 2 bases, and 13 bases lay in between. CDR3 bases: TGTGCCAGTAGTCCCCTCGTGGGCGGCAATCAGCCCCAGCATTTT. Its protein is CASSPLVGGNQPQHF.

The chain is built from TRBV25-1 and TRBJ1-2; tentatively, D is TRBD1 (6 bases). This CDR3 contains 14 residues. CDR1 MGHDK and CDR2 SYGVNS come from the germline V gene. Trimming cost V 4 bases and J 2 bases, with 11 bases left between them. The CDR3 nucleotides read TGTGCCAGCAGTGGGACTACAGGGAACTATGGCTACACCTTC. As protein: CASSGTTGNYGYTF.

In its sample, this clonotype was seen a few times. V usage is TRBV2 and J usage is TRBJ1-1; the D is unclear. The CDR3 covers 13 residues. V dropped 11 bases and J dropped 8 bases, with 21 bases sitting between them. The germline V gene encodes CDR1 SNHLY and CDR2 FYNNEI. The CDR3: CALDPGRGVEAFF. In DNA, the CDR3 is TGTGCCTTAGACCCGGGGAGAGGAGTGGAAGCTTTCTTT.

The table lists this clonotype with a few counts. The CDR3 reads CASSSAVAGGQETQYF. The CDR3 DNA follows: TGTGCCAGCAGCTCGGCTGTAGCGGGGGGCCAAGAGACCCAGTACTTC. The chain has TRBV5-5 and TRBJ2-5, with TRBD2 identical over 10 bases. V dropped 3 bases and J dropped 1; count of bases not matched to a gene: 6. The germline gives CDR1 SGHKS, CDR2 YYEKEE (reference sequence). CDR3 length equals 16 residues.

This chain joins TRBV4-1 and TRBJ2-1; the D is unclear. The germline gives CDR1 MGHRA, CDR2 YSYEKL. The CDR3 is 14 amino acids. Trimming stripped 1 base from V and 4 bases from J, with 8 bases between. The CDR3 reads CASSQGNPYNEQFF. The CDR3 coding sequence is TGCGCCAGCAGCCAAGGTAATCCTTACAATGAGCAGTTCTTC.

This chain uses TRBV19 with TRBJ1-1; possibly TRBD1 for D (6 bases). The germline V gene encodes CDR1 LNHDA and CDR2 SQIVND (reference sequence). The CDR3 is 14 residues long. Deletions cut 5 bases from V and 5 bases from J, with 15 bases between. DNA for the CDR3: TGTGCCAGTAGTCCAACAGGGAGGAGGACTGAAGCTTTCTTT. Amino acids: CASSPTGRRTEAFF. The variable domain in full, completed from reference TRBV19 and TRBJ1-1, reads DGGITQSPKYLFRKEGQNVTLSCEQNLNHDAMYWYRQDPGQGLRLIYYSQIVNDFQKGDIAEGYSVSREKKESFPLTVTSAQKNPTAFYLCASSPTGRRTEAFFGQGTRLTVV.

This chain joins TRBV12-5 and TRBJ2-5; TRBD1 matches 8 bases. The V gene end was trimmed by 6 bases and the J gene end by 6 bases; junction bases not matched to a gene: 12. CDR1 and CDR2 from the germline V gene are LGHNT and FRNRAP. This CDR3 region has 15 residues. This chain's CDR3 is CASGPHYRGMKTQYF. CDR3 bases: TGTGCTAGTGGACCTCATTACAGGGGGATGAAGACCCAGTACTTC. Full variable domain (remainder filled in from reference TRBV12-5 and TRBJ2-5): DARVTQTPRHKVTEMGQEVTMRCQPILGHNTVFWYRQTMMQGLELLAYFRNRAPLDDSGMPKDRFSAEMPDATLATLKIQPSEPRDSAVYFCASGPHYRGMKTQYFGPGTRLLVL.

This clonotype occurred a few times. This chain links TRBV7-6 with TRBJ2-2, with D perhaps matching TRBD2 (7 bases). Trimming stripped 3 bases from V and 7 bases from J, with 18 bases between. This CDR3 has 16 residues. Per the germline V gene, CDR1 is SGHVS and CDR2 is FNYEAQ. In DNA form, the CDR3 reads TGTGCCAGCAGCTTGGATTCGGGGGGCAACGGCGGGGAGCTGTTTTTT. Translation gives CASSLDSGGNGGELFF. The full variable domain, completed using reference TRBV7-6 and TRBJ2-2, is GAGVSQSPRYKVTKRGQDVALRCDPISGHVSLYWYRQALGQGPEFLTYFNYEAQQDKSGLPNDRFSAERPEGSISTLTIQRTEQRDSAMYRCASSLDSGGNGGELFFGEGSRLTVL.

The chain has TRBV30 and TRBJ1-1, with TRBD1 identical over 10 bases. After removal of 3 bases from V and 9 bases from J, the junction contained 4 bases not matched to a gene. This CDR3 comprises 12 residues. Per the germline V gene, CDR1 is GTSNPN and CDR2 is SVGIG (reference sequence). CDR3 in amino acids: CAWRTGGRKAFF. CDR3 coding DNA: TGTGCCTGGAGGACAGGGGGCAGAAAAGCTTTCTTT. The variable domain in full, with the rest retrieved from reference TRBV30 and TRBJ1-1, is SQTIHQWPATLVQPVGSPLSLECTVEGTSNPNLYWYRQAAGRGLQLLFYSVGIGQISSEVPQNLSASRPQDRQFILSSKKLLLSDSGFYLCAWRTGGRKAFFGQGTRLTVV.

Relative to its sample, this clonotype is medium-sized. V is TRBV10-3 and J is TRBJ1-4, with D perhaps TRBD1 (6 bases). Germline CDR1 reads ENHRY; CDR2 reads SYGVKD. The CDR3 spans 15 residues. The V and J ends lost 2 bases and 7 bases respectively, with 14 bases between them. This chain's CDR3 is CAISEPGAGVEKLFF. The CDR3 nucleotides are TGTGCCATCAGTGAGCCGGGGGCAGGGGTTGAAAAACTGTTTTTT.